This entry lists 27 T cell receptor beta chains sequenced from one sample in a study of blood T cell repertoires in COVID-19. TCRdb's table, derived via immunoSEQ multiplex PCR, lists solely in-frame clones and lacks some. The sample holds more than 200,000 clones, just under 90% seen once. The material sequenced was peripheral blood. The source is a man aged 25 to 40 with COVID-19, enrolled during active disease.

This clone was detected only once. The CDR3, as DNA: TGTGCCAGCAGTTACTCTGGTAACAGGGGGCGACGTGGCTACACCTTC. Translating gives CASSYSGNRGRRGYTF. The chain recombines TRBV6-6 with TRBJ1-2; 9 nucleotides match TRBD1. Germline V gene data show CDR1 as MNHNY and CDR2 as SVGAGI (reference sequence). This CDR3 comprises 16 residues. The V and J ends lost 0 bases and 7 bases, in that order; junction bases with no gene match: 9.

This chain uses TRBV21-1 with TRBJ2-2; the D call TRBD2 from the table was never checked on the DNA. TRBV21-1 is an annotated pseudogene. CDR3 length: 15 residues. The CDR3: CASSKGAGAVGELFF. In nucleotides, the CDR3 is TGTGCCAGCAGCAAGGGAGCGGGGGCGGTCGGGGAGCTGTTTTTT.

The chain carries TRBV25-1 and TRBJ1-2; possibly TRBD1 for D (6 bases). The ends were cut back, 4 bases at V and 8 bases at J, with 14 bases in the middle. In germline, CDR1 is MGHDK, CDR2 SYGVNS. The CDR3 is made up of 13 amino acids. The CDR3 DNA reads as TGTGCCAGCAGTGGCACAGGGTTGGGGGGCTACACCTTC. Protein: CASSGTGLGGYTF.

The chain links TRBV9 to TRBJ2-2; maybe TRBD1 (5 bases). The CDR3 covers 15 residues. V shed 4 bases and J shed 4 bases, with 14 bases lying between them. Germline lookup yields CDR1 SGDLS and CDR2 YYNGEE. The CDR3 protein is CASSPPPGSTGELFF. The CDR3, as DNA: TGTGCCAGCAGCCCCCCTCCAGGGTCCACCGGGGAGCTGTTTTTT.

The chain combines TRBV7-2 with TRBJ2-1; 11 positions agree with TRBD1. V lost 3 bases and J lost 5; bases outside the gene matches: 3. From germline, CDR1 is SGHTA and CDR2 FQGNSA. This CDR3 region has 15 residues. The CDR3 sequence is CASSFGTGGDNEQFF. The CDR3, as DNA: TGTGCCAGCAGCTTCGGGACAGGGGGGGACAATGAGCAGTTCTTC. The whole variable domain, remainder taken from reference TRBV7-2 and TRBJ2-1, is GAGVSQSPSNKVTEKGKDVELRCDPISGHTALYWYRQSLGQGLEFLIYFQGNSAPDKSGLPSDRFSAERTGGSVSTLTIQRTQQEDSAVYLCASSFGTGGDNEQFFGPGTRLTVL.

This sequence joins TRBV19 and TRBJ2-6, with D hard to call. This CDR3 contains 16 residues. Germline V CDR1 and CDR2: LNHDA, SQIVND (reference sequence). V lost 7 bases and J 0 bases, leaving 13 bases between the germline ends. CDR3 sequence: CASKTRTRSGANVLTF. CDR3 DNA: TGTGCCAGTAAGACAAGAACCCGCTCTGGGGCCAACGTCCTGACTTTC. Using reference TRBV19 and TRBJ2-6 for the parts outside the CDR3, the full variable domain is DGGITQSPKYLFRKEGQNVTLSCEQNLNHDAMYWYRQDPGQGLRLIYYSQIVNDFQKGDIAEGYSVSREKKESFPLTVTSAQKNPTAFYLCASKTRTRSGANVLTFGAGSRLTVL.

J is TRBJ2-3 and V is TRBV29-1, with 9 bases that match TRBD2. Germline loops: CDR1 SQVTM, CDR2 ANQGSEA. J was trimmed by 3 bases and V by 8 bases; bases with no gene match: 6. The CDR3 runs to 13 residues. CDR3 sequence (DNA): TGCAGCAGCGGGGGGCTAGTAACAGATACGCAGTATTTT. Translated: CSSGGLVTDTQYF.

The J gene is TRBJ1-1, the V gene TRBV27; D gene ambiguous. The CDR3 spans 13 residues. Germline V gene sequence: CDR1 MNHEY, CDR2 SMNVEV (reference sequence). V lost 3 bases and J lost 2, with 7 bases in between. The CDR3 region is CASSFALNTEAFF. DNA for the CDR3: TGTGCCAGCAGTTTTGCGCTTAACACTGAAGCTTTCTTT.

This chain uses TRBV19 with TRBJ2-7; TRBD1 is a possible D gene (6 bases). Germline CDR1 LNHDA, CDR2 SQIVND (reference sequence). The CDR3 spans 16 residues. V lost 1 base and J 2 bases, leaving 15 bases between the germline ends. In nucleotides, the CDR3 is TGTGCCAGTAGTATAGCCCTCACAGGGCAAACCTACGAGCAGTACTTC. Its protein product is CASSIALTGQTYEQYF.

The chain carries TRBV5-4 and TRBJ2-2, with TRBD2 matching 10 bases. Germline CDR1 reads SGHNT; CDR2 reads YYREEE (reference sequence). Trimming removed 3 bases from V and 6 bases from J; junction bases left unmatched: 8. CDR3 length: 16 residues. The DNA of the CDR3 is TGTGCCAGCAGCTCTCGGGCTAGCGGGAGTCCCGGGGAGCTGTTTTTT. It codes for CASSSRASGSPGELFF.

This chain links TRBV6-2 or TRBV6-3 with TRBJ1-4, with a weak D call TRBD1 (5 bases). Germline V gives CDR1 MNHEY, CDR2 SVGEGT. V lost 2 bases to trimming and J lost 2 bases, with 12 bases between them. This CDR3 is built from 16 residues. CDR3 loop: CASSYPIRGTNEKLFF. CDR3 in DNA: TGTGCCAGCAGTTACCCTATCCGGGGGACTAATGAAAAACTGTTTTTT.

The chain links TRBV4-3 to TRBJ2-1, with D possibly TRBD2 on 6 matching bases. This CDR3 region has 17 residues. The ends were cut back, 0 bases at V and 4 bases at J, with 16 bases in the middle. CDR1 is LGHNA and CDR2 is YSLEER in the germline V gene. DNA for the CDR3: TGCGCCAGCAGCCAAGATCTGGGTAGCGGACATTACAATGAGCAGTTCTTC. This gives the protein CASSQDLGSGHYNEQFF.

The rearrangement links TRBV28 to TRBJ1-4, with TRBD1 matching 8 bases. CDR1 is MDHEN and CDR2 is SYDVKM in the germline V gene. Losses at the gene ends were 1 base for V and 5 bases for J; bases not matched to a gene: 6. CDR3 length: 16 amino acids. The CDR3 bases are TGTGCCAGCAGTTTATCCGGGACAGGCCAAAATGAAAAACTGTTTTTT. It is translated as CASSLSGTGQNEKLFF.

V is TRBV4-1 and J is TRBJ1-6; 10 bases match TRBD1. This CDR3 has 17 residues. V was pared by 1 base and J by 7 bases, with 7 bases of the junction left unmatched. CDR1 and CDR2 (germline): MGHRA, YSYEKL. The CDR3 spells CASSQAAGGQGNSPLHF. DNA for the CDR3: TGCGCCAGCAGCCAAGCGGCGGGGGGACAGGGGAATTCACCCCTCCACTTT.

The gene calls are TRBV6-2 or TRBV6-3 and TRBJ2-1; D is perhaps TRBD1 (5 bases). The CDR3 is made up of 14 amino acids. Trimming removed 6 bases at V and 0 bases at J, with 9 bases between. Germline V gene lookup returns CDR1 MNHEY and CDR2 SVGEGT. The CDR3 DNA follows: TGTGCCAGCAGCCGACAGAGCTCCTACAATGAGCAGTTCTTC. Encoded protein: CASSRQSSYNEQFF.

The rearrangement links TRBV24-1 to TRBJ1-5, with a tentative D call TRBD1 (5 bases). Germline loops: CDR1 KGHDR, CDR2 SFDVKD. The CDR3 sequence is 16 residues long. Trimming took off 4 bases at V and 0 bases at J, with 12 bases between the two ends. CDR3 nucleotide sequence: TGTGCCACCAGTGACGCGCGGGACGGTAGCAATCAGCCCCAGCATTTT. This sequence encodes CATSDARDGSNQPQHF.

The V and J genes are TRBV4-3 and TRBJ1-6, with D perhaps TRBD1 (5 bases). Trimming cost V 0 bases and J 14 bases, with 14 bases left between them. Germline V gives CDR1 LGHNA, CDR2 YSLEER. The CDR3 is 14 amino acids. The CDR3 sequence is CASSQETGRAALHF. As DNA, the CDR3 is TGCGCCAGCAGCCAAGAAACAGGCAGGGCCGCCCTCCACTTT.

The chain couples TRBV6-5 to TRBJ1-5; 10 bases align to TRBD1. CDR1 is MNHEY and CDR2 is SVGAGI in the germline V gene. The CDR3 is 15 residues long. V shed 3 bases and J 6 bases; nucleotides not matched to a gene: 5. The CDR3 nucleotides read TGTGCCAGCAGTTATTCCGGGACAGGGGCTCAGCCCCAGCATTTT. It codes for CASSYSGTGAQPQHF.

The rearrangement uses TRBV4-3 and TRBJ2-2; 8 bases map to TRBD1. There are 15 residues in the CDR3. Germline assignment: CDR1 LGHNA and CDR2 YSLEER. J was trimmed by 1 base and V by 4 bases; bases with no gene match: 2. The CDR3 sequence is CASSPGQGNTGELFF. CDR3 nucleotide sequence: TGCGCCAGCAGCCCCGGACAGGGGAACACCGGGGAGCTGTTTTTT.

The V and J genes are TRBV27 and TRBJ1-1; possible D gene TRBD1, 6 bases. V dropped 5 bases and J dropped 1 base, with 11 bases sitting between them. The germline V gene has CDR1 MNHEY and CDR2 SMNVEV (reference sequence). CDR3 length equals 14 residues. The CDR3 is CASSPLGQNTEAFF. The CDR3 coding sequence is TGTGCCAGCAGTCCCTTGGGACAGAACACTGAAGCTTTCTTT.

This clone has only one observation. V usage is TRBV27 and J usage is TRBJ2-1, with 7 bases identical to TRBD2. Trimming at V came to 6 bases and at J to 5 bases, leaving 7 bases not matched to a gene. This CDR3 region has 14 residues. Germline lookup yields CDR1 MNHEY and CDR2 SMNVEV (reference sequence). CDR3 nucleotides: TGTGCCAGCAGCATCCGGGACTACAACAATGAGCAGTTCTTC. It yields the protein CASSIRDYNNEQFF.

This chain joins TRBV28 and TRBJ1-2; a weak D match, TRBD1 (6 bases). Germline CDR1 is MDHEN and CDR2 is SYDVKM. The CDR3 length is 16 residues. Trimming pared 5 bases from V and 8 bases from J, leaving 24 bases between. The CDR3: CASSPNRPTGRGGYTF. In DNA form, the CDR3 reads TGTGCCAGCAGTCCCAATCGCCCCACAGGGAGAGGCGGCTACACCTTC.

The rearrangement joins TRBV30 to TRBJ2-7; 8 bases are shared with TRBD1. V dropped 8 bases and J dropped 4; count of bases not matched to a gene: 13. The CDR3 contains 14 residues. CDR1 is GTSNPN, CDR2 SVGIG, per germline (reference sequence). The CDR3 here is CAGYRGKEAYEQYF. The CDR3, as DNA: TGTGCCGGCTACAGGGGGAAGGAGGCTTACGAGCAGTACTTC.

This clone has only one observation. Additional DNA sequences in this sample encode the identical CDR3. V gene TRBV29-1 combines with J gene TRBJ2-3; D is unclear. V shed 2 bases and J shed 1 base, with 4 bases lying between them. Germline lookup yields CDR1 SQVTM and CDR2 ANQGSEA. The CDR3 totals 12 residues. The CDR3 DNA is TGCAGCGTTGAACAGGGCACAGATACGCAGTATTTT. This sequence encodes CSVEQGTDTQYF.

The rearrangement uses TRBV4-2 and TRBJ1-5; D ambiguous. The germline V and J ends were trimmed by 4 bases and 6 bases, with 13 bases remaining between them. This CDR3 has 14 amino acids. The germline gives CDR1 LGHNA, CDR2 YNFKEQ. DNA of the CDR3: TGTGCCAGCAGCCCCCGGCCCGGGAGTCAGCCCCAGCATTTT. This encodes CASSPRPGSQPQHF.

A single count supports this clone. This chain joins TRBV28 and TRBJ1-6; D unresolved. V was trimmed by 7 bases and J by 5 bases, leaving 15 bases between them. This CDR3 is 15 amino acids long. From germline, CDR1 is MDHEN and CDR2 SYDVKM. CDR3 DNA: TGTGCCAGCACCTTGGGCGGGAGTAATAATTCACCCCTCCACTTT. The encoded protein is CASTLGGSNNSPLHF. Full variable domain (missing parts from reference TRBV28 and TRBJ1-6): DVKVTQSSRYLVKRTGEKVFLECVQDMDHENMFWYRQDPGLGLRLIYFSYDVKMKEKGDIPEGYSVSREKKERFSLILESASTNQTSMYLCASTLGGSNNSPLHFGNGTRLTVT.

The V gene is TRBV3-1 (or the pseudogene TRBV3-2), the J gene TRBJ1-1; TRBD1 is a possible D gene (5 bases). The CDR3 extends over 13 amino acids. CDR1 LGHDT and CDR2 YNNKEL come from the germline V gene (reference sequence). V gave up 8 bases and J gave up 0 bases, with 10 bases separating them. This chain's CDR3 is CASGGLMNTEAFF. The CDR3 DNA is TGTGCCAGCGGGGGGTTGATGAACACTGAAGCTTTCTTT.